The rows below give T cell receptor beta chains drawn from one sample of a study of early T cells in non-severe SARS-CoV-2 infection. TCRdb re-derived calls from the 5' RACE reads in MiXCR, one entry per CDR3 protein. The sample has 20,000 to 30,000 distinct CDR3 sequences; around 5.1% are singletons. The sample was whole blood. The receptors were gathered from an adult who was a healthcare worker with PCR-confirmed SARS-CoV-2 infection or an uninfected control (not recorded which). The CDR3 runs from the conserved cysteine through the conserved F or W.

V	CDR3
TRBV6-2/TRBV6-3	CASRGSGKETQYF
TRBV10-2	CASRVLRSSGPGGLFF
TRBV3-1	CASSQERNQPQHF
TRBV18	CASSADRETYNEQFF
TRBV9	CASSDDPYYTQYF
TRBV7-2	CASSPTGMNTEAFF
TRBV27	CASSLPGQPFYEQFF
TRBV20-1	CTAWPGEWDTQYF
TRBV5-4	CASSALAGETYNEQFF
TRBV7-9	CASSSQGYGYTF
TRBV15	CATSRDGSNSPLHF
TRBV27	CASSPDRVRTGELFF
TRBV12-3/TRBV12-4	CASSVNQETQYF
TRBV19	CASSGRGVQYNEQFF
TRBV6-6	CASSYPRDSNQPQHF
TRBV7-9	CASSLASWTVMNTEAFF
TRBV6-5	CASRASGVPNYGYTF
TRBV6-1	CASSETQDREDTQYF
TRBV19	CASTPDLAGNTIYF
TRBV20-1	CSASTGPQETQYF
TRBV29-1	CSVVAADNNYGYTF
TRBV11-2	CASSLVGNQPQHF